The 6 T cell receptor beta chains below come from one sample, sequenced in a study of CD8+CD57+ T cells in acquired aplastic anemia. The template used for profiling TCR beta VDJ and CDR3 was genomic DNA. TCRdb passed the reads through MiXCR, listing each CDR3 protein once. Of about 190,000 distinct CDR3 sequences listed, about half are singletons. What was sequenced was sorted CD4+, CD8+, or CD8+CD57+ T cells (not recorded which) from PBMCs. These receptors all come from a human donor in good health, serving as a control.

Remarks on this clonotype: No conserved phenylalanine or tryptophan ends this CDR3, so it is likely a read error. The chain has TRBV7-4 and TRBJ1-4; 8 bases fit TRBD1. Germline V CDR1 and CDR2: SGHVT, SQSDAQ. CDR3 length: 15 residues. The CDR3 nucleotides are TGTGCCTGCAGCGTCAGGGGGCCAACTAATGAAAAACTGTTTCTT. Its translation is CACSVRGPTNEKLFL.

This clonotype has ten or more counts. This rearrangement joins TRBV10-3 to TRBJ2-7; 8 nucleotides line up with TRBD1. The CDR3 covers 15 residues. Germline values: CDR1 ENHRY, CDR2 SYGVKD. Germline trimming cut 3 bases from V and 3 bases from J; bases unmatched to any gene: 7. The CDR3 loop is CAISDFYGTGYEQYF. CDR3 DNA sequence: TGTGCCATCAGTGATTTCTATGGGACAGGCTACGAGCAGTACTTC.

The rearrangement links TRBV5-1 to TRBJ2-7, with a possible D match to TRBD1 (5 bases). The V end was cut by 5 bases, the J end by 5 bases, with 17 bases between. This CDR3 spans 14 amino acids. Germline V gene lookup returns CDR1 SGHRS and CDR2 YFSETQ. CDR3 sequence reads: CASSCARRANEQYF. CDR3 sequence (DNA): TGCGCCAGCAGTTGTGCTCGCAGGGCCAACGAGCAGTACTTC.

The chain couples TRBV7-9 to TRBJ2-3; D is unresolved. There are 13 residues in the CDR3. The V and J ends lost 5 bases and 6 bases respectively, with 12 bases between them. Germline V gene data show CDR1 as SEHNR and CDR2 as FQNEAQ (reference sequence). CDR3 region: CASSVEGRDTQYF. The CDR3 nucleotides are TGTGCCAGCAGCGTAGAAGGACGGGATACGCAGTATTTT.

This clonotype was found many times. The chain links TRBV5-8 to TRBJ1-2; the D is unclear. Germline CDR1 SGHTS, CDR2 YDEGEE. The CDR3 spans 13 residues. Trimming cost V 2 bases and J 4 bases, with 9 bases left between them. In DNA, the CDR3 is TGTGCCAGCAGCTTTAGGGAGCCCTATGGCTACACCTTC. Translation gives CASSFREPYGYTF.

This clonotype was found many times. The chain joins TRBV5-1 to TRBJ2-5; 7 nucleotides agree with TRBD2. V lost 6 bases to trimming and J lost 1 base; unmatched junction nucleotides: 3. Germline V gene data show CDR1 as SGHRS and CDR2 as YFSETQ. The CDR3 runs to 13 residues. The CDR3: CASTSGVQETQYF. The CDR3 nucleotides are TGCGCCAGCACCAGCGGGGTCCAAGAGACCCAGTACTTC.